The 21 T cell receptor beta chains presented below share a single source sample, sequenced in a study of beta chain features in type 1 diabetes. Expressed TCRB transcripts were sequenced, since all the RNA that had been isolated was reverse transcribed. TCRdb's copy holds only in-frame clones and misses some; the assay was immunoSEQ multiplex PCR. The table shows more than 85,000 clones, with 40% occurring only once. Sequenced: stem cell memory CD4+ T cells from blood. The source is a woman in her late teens or twenties in good health.

A few counts support this clone. The rearrangement links TRBV7-9 to TRBJ2-3, with 9 nucleotides matching TRBD2. J lost 9 bases, V lost 5 bases, and 6 bases had no gene match. Germline V lookup: CDR1 SEHNR, CDR2 FQNEAQ (reference sequence). CDR3 size: 13 residues. This CDR3 is CASSNLAGDTQYF. The CDR3 DNA sequence: TGTGCCAGCAGCAATTTAGCGGGAGACACGCAGTATTTT.

This chain uses TRBV28 with TRBJ1-2, with 9 nucleotides matching TRBD1. CDR1 and CDR2 (germline): MDHEN, SYDVKM. With 6 bases clipped from V and 3 bases from J, the junction kept 11 bases outside the gene matches. This CDR3 region has 16 residues. CDR3 bases: TGTGCCAGCAGCCCTGGGTCGGGACAGGGATACTATGGCTACACCTTC. Translating gives CASSPGSGQGYYGYTF.

This clone was detected a few times. The genes are TRBV5-1 and TRBJ2-2, with 9 bases lining up with TRBD1. V lost 2 bases and J lost 0; bases outside the gene matches: 8. The CDR3 loop spans 18 amino acids. Germline V gives CDR1 SGHRS, CDR2 YFSETQ. CDR3 nucleotides: TGCGCCAGCAGCTTAACCGGGACAGGGTTAACGAACACCGGGGAGCTGTTTTTT. Encoded protein: CASSLTGTGLTNTGELFF.

The chain couples TRBV28 to TRBJ2-3, with D possibly TRBD1 on 6 matching bases. Trimming took off 2 bases at V and 2 bases at J, with 11 bases between the two ends. This CDR3 comprises 15 residues. Germline assignment: CDR1 MDHEN and CDR2 SYDVKM. CDR3 sequence: CASSLVGQTTDTQYF. The CDR3 DNA reads TGTGCCAGCAGTTTAGTAGGACAGACCACAGATACGCAGTATTTT.

This clone was found a few times. The chain combines TRBV29-1 with TRBJ2-7; D is perhaps TRBD2 (6 bases). The CDR3 extends over 12 amino acids. CDR1 is SQVTM and CDR2 is ANQGSEA in the germline V gene. The CDR3 is CSARDAYYEQYF. The CDR3 DNA reads as TGCAGTGCGCGGGACGCATACTACGAGCAGTACTTC.

This clone was recorded a few times. The rearrangement links TRBV18 to TRBJ2-2, with a possible D match to TRBD2 (6 bases). Trimming shortened V by 3 bases and J by 6 bases, and 20 bases separated the two germline ends. CDR1 and CDR2 from the germline V gene are KGHSH and LQKENI. The CDR3 contains 17 residues. CDR3 DNA: TGTGCCAGCTCACCCAATACCCCCGGGAGAATGGCCGGGGAGCTGTTTTTT. This codes for CASSPNTPGRMAGELFF.

J is TRBJ2-7 and V is TRBV7-6; 9 nucleotides align to TRBD2. In germline, CDR1 is SGHVS, CDR2 FNYEAQ. V gave up 1 base and J gave up 2 bases; unmatched junction bases: 12. The CDR3 is made up of 18 amino acids. CDR3: CASSLEDTGTSRTYEQYF. The CDR3 DNA reads TGTGCCAGCAGCTTAGAGGATACCGGGACTAGCAGGACCTACGAGCAGTACTTC.

This clone was picked up a small number of times. The genes are TRBV5-4 and TRBJ1-2; D gene unclear. V lost 0 bases and J 3 bases, leaving 9 bases between the germline ends. This CDR3 has 14 amino acids. Germline CDR1 is SGHNT and CDR2 is YYREEE (reference sequence). The CDR3 protein is CASSLGRFDYGYTF. The DNA for the CDR3 is TGTGCCAGCAGCTTGGGCAGGTTCGACTATGGCTACACCTTC.

The chain carries TRBV18 and TRBJ1-2, with D hard to call. The CDR3 totals 13 residues. V shed 3 bases and J shed 6 bases, with 11 bases lying between them. Germline V CDR1 and CDR2: KGHSH, LQKENI. The CDR3 nucleotides are TGTGCCAGCTCACCCTTGGCGGGGAATGGCTACACCTTC. This encodes CASSPLAGNGYTF.

This clone has just a few counts. The chain has TRBV5-1 and TRBJ1-5, with D uncertain. Germline V gene sequence: CDR1 SGHRS, CDR2 YFSETQ. The CDR3 spans 15 residues. V lost 0 bases and J lost 3, with 10 bases in between. This chain's CDR3 is CASSLAPGFNQPQHF. The CDR3 DNA sequence: TGCGCCAGCAGCTTGGCCCCAGGCTTCAATCAGCCCCAGCATTTT.

The chain joins TRBV5-1 to TRBJ2-5; tentative D call: TRBD1 (6 bases). V was trimmed by 4 bases and J by 1 base, leaving 11 bases between them. The length of the CDR3 is 14 residues. The germline gives CDR1 SGHRS, CDR2 YFSETQ. The CDR3 DNA sequence: TGCGCCAGCAGCCGACAGGAGTTCCAAGAGACCCAGTACTTC. This codes for CASSRQEFQETQYF.

The V gene is TRBV7-9, the J gene TRBJ2-7; D is unresolved. V was trimmed by 5 bases and J by 7 bases, leaving 12 bases between them. The CDR3 runs to 12 residues. CDR1 is SEHNR, CDR2 FQNEAQ, per germline (reference sequence). In nucleotides, the CDR3 is TGTGCCAGCAGCCCAACACATACGGAGCAGTACTTC. Its protein product is CASSPTHTEQYF.

J is TRBJ2-7 and V is TRBV18; 8 nucleotides align to TRBD2. The CDR3 has 14 residues. V shed 3 bases and J 0 bases; nucleotides not matched to a gene: 1. The germline gives CDR1 KGHSH, CDR2 LQKENI. CDR3 DNA sequence: TGTGCCAGCTCACCTGGGACTAGCTCCTACGAGCAGTACTTC. Protein: CASSPGTSSYEQYF.

This chain links TRBV10-2 with TRBJ1-4; D is undetermined. Germline V gene sequence: CDR1 WSHSY, CDR2 SAAADI. Trimming shortened V by 6 bases and J by 8 bases, and 16 bases separated the two germline ends. The CDR3 extends over 14 amino acids. The CDR3 bases are TGCGCCAGCAGAGACGTGGGGAGGAAGGAAAAACTGTTTTTT. The encoded protein is CASRDVGRKEKLFF.

V usage is TRBV15 and J usage is TRBJ2-5; TRBD1 matches 7 bases. Germline CDR1 LNHNV, CDR2 YYDKDF (reference sequence). Trimming removed 0 bases from V and 5 bases from J; junction bases left unmatched: 12. The CDR3 is made up of 17 amino acids. The CDR3 DNA sequence: TGTGCCACCAGCAGAGATCGGGTGAGGGGGCGATGGGAGACCCAGTACTTC. It specifies CATSRDRVRGRWETQYF.

The V gene is TRBV11-3, the J gene TRBJ2-5; no clear D gene. Trimming cost V 1 base and J 1 base, with 10 bases left between them. The V gene's germline CDR1 is SGHNT and CDR2 YENEEA. This CDR3 is built from 15 residues. The CDR3 DNA reads as TGTGCCAGCAGCTTAGGTAGAGGATCCCAAGAGACCCAGTACTTC. It translates to CASSLGRGSQETQYF. The whole variable domain, remainder taken from reference TRBV11-3 and TRBJ2-5, is EAGVVQSPRYKIIEKKQPVAFWCNPISGHNTLYWYLQNLGQGPELLIRYENEEAVDDSQLPKDRFSAERLKGVDSTLKIQPAELGDSAVYLCASSLGRGSQETQYFGPGTRLLVL.

This chain uses TRBV29-1 with TRBJ1-1; 7 nucleotides agree with TRBD1. Trimming took 4 bases from V and 5 from J; bases not matched to a gene: 7. The germline gives CDR1 SQVTM, CDR2 ANQGSEA. The CDR3 spans 13 residues. DNA for the CDR3: TGCAGCGTTGGTGGGCAGGGGGGTACTGAAGCTTTCTTT. Translation: CSVGGQGGTEAFF.

This clone came up a few times. The chain carries TRBV29-1 and TRBJ2-1; 9 positions agree with TRBD2. This CDR3 spans 17 amino acids. CDR1 is SQVTM, CDR2 ANQGSEA, per germline. Losses at the gene ends were 4 bases for V and 6 bases for J; bases not matched to a gene: 16. DNA of the CDR3: TGCAGCGTTGGGAGGGCGGGAGGGCCCAGGGGGAGCAATGAGCAGTTCTTC. Residues: CSVGRAGGPRGSNEQFF.

V is TRBV6-6 and J is TRBJ1-1; TRBD1 is a possible D gene (5 bases). CDR1 MNHNY and CDR2 SVGAGI come from the germline V gene (reference sequence). V was trimmed by 6 bases and J by 10 bases, leaving 12 bases between them. This CDR3 is 11 amino acids long. DNA for the CDR3: TGTGCCAGCAGCCCTGGGAGGGGAGCTTTCTTT. This encodes CASSPGRGAFF.

The rearrangement links TRBV7-3 to TRBJ2-1; D uncertain. Trimming removed 6 bases at V and 6 bases at J, with 9 bases between. The CDR3 consists of 12 residues. CDR1 SGHTA and CDR2 FQGTGA come from the germline V gene. This CDR3 is CASSSTFNEQFF. The DNA for the CDR3 is TGTGCCAGCAGTTCCACTTTCAATGAGCAGTTCTTC.

The V and J genes are TRBV11-2 and TRBJ1-1; D gene ambiguous. The CDR3 contains 14 residues. Germline loops: CDR1 SGHAT, CDR2 FQNNGV. V dropped 2 bases and J dropped 1 base, with 8 bases sitting between them. The CDR3 DNA sequence: TGTGCCAGCAGCTTAAGTCGGAGGAACACTGAAGCTTTCTTT. Protein sequence: CASSLSRRNTEAFF.